This T cell receptor (beta chain) appears in the sequencing data of a study of T and B cells in COVID-19 patients. Per the germline V gene, CDR1 is SQVTM and CDR2 is ANQGSEA. This CDR3 has 12 amino acids. V lost 7 bases to trimming and J lost 0 bases, with 10 bases between them. This clonotype is labeled as medium-sized. Each TRB amplification used roughly 230-550 ng of genomic DNA from blood. Multiplex PCR with BIOMED2 TRB-A/B primer pools amplified TRB rearrangements. TCRdb re-derived calls from the multiplex PCR reads in MiXCR, one entry per CDR3 protein. The profile shows about 2,500 distinct CDR3 sequences, 20% to 25% of them singletons.

Material: blood. The source is a human donor with active COVID-19. The genes are TRBV29-1 and TRBJ2-7; perhaps TRBD2 as D (6 bases). The CDR3 DNA reads as TGCAGCGCCCGGGACTCCTCCTACGAGCAGTACTTC. Protein: CSARDSSYEQYF.